This T cell receptor (beta chain) was sequenced for a study of T cell repertoires in cytomegalovirus infection. TCRdb passed the reads through MiXCR, listing each CDR3 protein once. The table has roughly 180,000 distinct CDR3 sequences, 17% seen once. The sequenced material came from CD8+ T cells from PBMCs. The receptor comes from a human donor in good health (CMV status not recorded). Some clones in this sample may be carry-over from other donors' samples.

The CDR3, as DNA: TGTGCCAGCAGCTTAACGGGGAGCGGGGGGGCGTACAATGAGCAGTTCTTC. Amino acids: CASSLTGSGGAYNEQFF. The chain couples TRBV7-3 to TRBJ2-1; TRBD2 aligns across 10 bases. This CDR3 is 17 amino acids long. J gave up 4 bases and V 0 bases, and 6 bases lay outside the gene matches. The germline V gene encodes CDR1 SGHTA and CDR2 FQGTGA.